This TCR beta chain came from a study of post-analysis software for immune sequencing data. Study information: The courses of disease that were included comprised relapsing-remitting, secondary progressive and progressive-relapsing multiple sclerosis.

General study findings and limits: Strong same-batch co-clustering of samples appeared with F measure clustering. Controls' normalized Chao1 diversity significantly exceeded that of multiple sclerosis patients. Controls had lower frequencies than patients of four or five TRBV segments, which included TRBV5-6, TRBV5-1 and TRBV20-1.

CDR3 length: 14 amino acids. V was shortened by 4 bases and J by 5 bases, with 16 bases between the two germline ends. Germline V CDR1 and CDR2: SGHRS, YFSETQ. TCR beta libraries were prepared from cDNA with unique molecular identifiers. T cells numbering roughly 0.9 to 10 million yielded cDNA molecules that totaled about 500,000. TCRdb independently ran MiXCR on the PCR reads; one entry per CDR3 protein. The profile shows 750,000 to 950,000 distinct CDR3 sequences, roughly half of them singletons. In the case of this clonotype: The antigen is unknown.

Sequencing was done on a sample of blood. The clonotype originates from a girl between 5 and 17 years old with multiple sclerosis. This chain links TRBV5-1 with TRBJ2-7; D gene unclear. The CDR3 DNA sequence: TGCGCCAGCAGCCCGGTCTTAGGTAGTGACGAGCAGTACTTC. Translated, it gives CASSPVLGSDEQYF. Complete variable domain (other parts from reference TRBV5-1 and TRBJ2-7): KAGVTQTPRYLIKTRGQQVTLSCSPISGHRSVSWYQQTPGQGLQFLFEYFSETQRNKGNFPGRFSGRQFSNSRSEMNVSTLELGDSALYLCASSPVLGSDEQYFGPGTRLTVT.